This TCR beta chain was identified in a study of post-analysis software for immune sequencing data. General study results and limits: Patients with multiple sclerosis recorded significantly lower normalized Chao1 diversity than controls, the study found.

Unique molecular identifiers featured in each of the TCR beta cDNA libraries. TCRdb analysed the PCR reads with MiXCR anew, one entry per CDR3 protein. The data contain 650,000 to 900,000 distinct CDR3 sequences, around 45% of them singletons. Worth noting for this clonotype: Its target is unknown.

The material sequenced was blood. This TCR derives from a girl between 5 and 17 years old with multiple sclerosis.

The CDR3 region is CASSTRTSGANTGELFF. The CDR3 coding sequence is TGTGCCAGCAGCACACGGACTAGCGGGGCGAACACCGGGGAGCTGTTTTTT. This chain connects TRBV6-1 to TRBJ2-2, with TRBD2 identical over 12 bases. CDR1 and CDR2 (germline): MNHNS, SASEGT. The CDR3 contains 17 residues. V shed 6 bases, J shed 0 bases, and the junction held 5 bases outside the gene matches.